Below, 27 T cell receptor beta chains from the same sample are listed, as sequenced in a study of blood T cells in healthy people across ages (dated by TCRdb to 2013 to 2016). Libraries came from 5' RACE. Sequencing was carried out with an Illumina HiSeq 2500. A second 7 to 11 cycle PCR used a sample-barcoded 5' primer and a J-beta primer mix. The public reads were run again by TCRdb, first through fastp at Q25 and then through MiXCR, and only productive beta chains were kept. Rows merge per CDR3 protein into single entries with the most common DNA and genes. In all, the sample holds 730,000 or so distinct CDR3 sequences, and approximately 40% of those were seen once. Together, the top ten hold about 30% of the sample. Sequencing used blood. These receptors all stem from an elderly man in good health.

Regarding this clonotype: A much larger clone is a single base away; this may be a read error. The CDR3 sequence: CSVIPGQVKGETQFF. In nucleotides, the CDR3 is TGCAGCGTCATACCGGGACAGGTGAAAGGAGAGACCCAGTTCTTC. The V call is TRBV29-1, the J call TRBJ2-1, with 8 bases fitting TRBD1. V dropped 6 bases and J dropped 13; count of bases not matched to a gene: 20. Germline CDR1 and CDR2: SQVTM and ANQGSEA. The CDR3 extends over 15 amino acids.

The chain joins TRBV9 to TRBJ1-5; the match to TRBD1 covers 8 bases. J gave up 2 bases and V 2 bases, and 6 bases lay outside the gene matches. CDR3 length: 16 amino acids. The germline V gene encodes CDR1 SGDLS and CDR2 YYNGEE. CDR3 nucleotide sequence: TGTGCCAGCAGCGTGGGGACAGGCCTGGGCAATCAGCCCCAGCATTTT. Protein sequence: CASSVGTGLGNQPQHF. Full variable domain (remainder filled in from reference TRBV9 and TRBJ1-5): DSGVTQTPKHLITATGQRVTLRCSPRSGDLSVYWYQQSLDQGLQFLIQYYNGEERAKGNILERFSAQQFPDLHSELNLSSLELGDSALYFCASSVGTGLGNQPQHFGDGTRLSIL.

CDR3 DNA: TGTGCCACCAGTGACCCGGGACGTAAAAATGAGCAGTTCTTC. The encoded protein is CATSDPGRKNEQFF. V and J are TRBV24-1 and TRBJ2-1; possibly TRBD1 or TRBD2 for D (5 bases each). The germline V and J ends were trimmed by 4 bases and 7 bases, with 13 bases remaining between them. The V gene's germline CDR1 is KGHDR and CDR2 SFDVKD. The CDR3 runs to 14 residues.

V and J are TRBV7-9 and TRBJ2-1; maybe TRBD1 (6 bases). The germline gives CDR1 SEHNR, CDR2 FQNEAQ (reference sequence). Trimming removed 5 bases from V and 0 bases from J, with 11 bases in between. CDR3 length: 15 amino acids. The CDR3 loop reads CASSTRDNSYNEQFF. The CDR3 coding sequence is TGTGCCAGCAGCACCCGGGACAACTCCTACAATGAGCAGTTCTTC.

The V and J genes are TRBV7-8 and TRBJ2-7, with D possibly TRBD2 on 6 matching bases. V lost 3 bases and J lost 7, with 10 bases in between. The CDR3 covers 12 residues. Germline CDR1 and CDR2: SGHVS and FQNEAQ. The CDR3 nucleotides are TGTGCCAGCAGCTTCGGGACTTCTGAGCAGTACTTC. This gives the protein CASSFGTSEQYF.

The chain recombines TRBV5-1 with TRBJ1-1; tentatively, D is TRBD1 (5 bases). CDR3 length equals 16 residues. V was shortened by 0 bases and J by 0 bases, with 12 bases between the two germline ends. Germline assignment: CDR1 SGHRS and CDR2 YFSETQ. The DNA for the CDR3 is TGCGCCAGCAGCTTGGAGGCAGGGTTGGTGAACACTGAAGCTTTCTTT. As protein: CASSLEAGLVNTEAFF. Full variable domain (remainder filled in from reference TRBV5-1 and TRBJ1-1): KAGVTQTPRYLIKTRGQQVTLSCSPISGHRSVSWYQQTPGQGLQFLFEYFSETQRNKGNFPGRFSGRQFSNSRSEMNVSTLELGDSALYLCASSLEAGLVNTEAFFGQGTRLTVV.

The chain uses TRBV6-2 or TRBV6-3 and TRBJ1-5; 9 bases line up with TRBD1. After removal of 6 bases from V and 4 bases from J, the junction contained 10 bases not matched to a gene. CDR1 is MNHEY and CDR2 is SVGEGT in the germline V gene. There are 16 residues in the CDR3. CDR3: CASRRRWTGVNQPQHF. CDR3 bases: TGTGCCAGCAGAAGGAGATGGACAGGGGTGAATCAGCCCCAGCATTTT.

This clonotype was recorded a few times. The genes are TRBV5-6 and TRBJ1-2, with TRBD1 matching over 8 bases. The CDR3 runs 14 residues. Looked up from germline, CDR1 is SGHDT and CDR2 is YYEEEE. The V segment lost 4 bases and the J segment 2 bases; nucleotides outside the gene matches: 4. The CDR3 DNA is TGTGCCAGCAGCACCGACAGGGGAAACTATGGCTACACCTTC. Its protein is CASSTDRGNYGYTF.

This chain links TRBV6-1 with TRBJ1-2; tentative D call: TRBD1 (6 bases). CDR3 length equals 15 residues. Per the germline V gene, CDR1 is MNHNS and CDR2 is SASEGT. The V gene lost 6 bases and the J gene lost 7 bases, with 21 bases spanning the gap. CDR3 in amino acids: CASRIQGQKGVGYTF. The CDR3, as DNA: TGTGCCAGCAGGATTCAGGGGCAGAAAGGAGTTGGCTACACCTTC.

In its sample, this clonotype was seen once. This chain uses TRBV29-1 with TRBJ2-2, with 7 bases matching TRBD2. The CDR3 has 16 residues. Per germline, CDR1 SQVTM and CDR2 ANQGSEA. J was trimmed by 6 bases and V by 1 base; bases with no gene match: 11. Here the CDR3 DNA reads TGCAGCGTTGAAGGGCCAAGCGGGGCACGCGCCGGGGAGCTGTTTTTT. Translating it yields CSVEGPSGARAGELFF.

This clonotype was seen a few times. The CDR3 loop reads CASSPYPLTGGNNYGYTF. CDR3 nucleotide sequence: TGCGCCAGCAGCCCATACCCCCTTACAGGGGGCAATAACTATGGCTACACCTTC. J is TRBJ1-2 and V is TRBV4-3, with 9 bases aligning to TRBD1. The J segment lost 1 base and the V segment lost 4 bases, leaving 13 bases of the junction unmatched. The CDR3 contains 18 residues. CDR1 is LGHNA, CDR2 YSLEER, per germline.

This clonotype appeared a few times. The chain combines TRBV20-1 with TRBJ2-2; possible D gene TRBD2, 6 bases. This CDR3 spans 15 amino acids. Germline CDR1 reads DFQATT; CDR2 reads SNEGSKA (reference sequence). Trimming took 3 bases from V and 0 from J, leaving 11 bases between them. Written as DNA, the CDR3 is TGCAGTGCTAGTTACGGGGGAGCGAACACCGGGGAGCTGTTTTTT. Its protein product is CSASYGGANTGELFF.

The CDR3 here is CASSQDPQPMDIQYF. The CDR3 bases are TGTGCCAGCAGCCAAGATCCCCAGCCCATGGACATTCAGTACTTC. The chain couples TRBV14 to TRBJ2-4; D call uncertain. Trimming removed 0 bases from V and 8 bases from J, with 14 bases in between. Germline V gives CDR1 SGHDN, CDR2 FVKESK. The CDR3 spans 15 residues.

This clonotype occurred a few times. The chain is built from TRBV6-2 or TRBV6-3 and TRBJ2-5; TRBD1 agrees at 7 bases. This CDR3 contains 15 residues. From germline, CDR1 is MNHEY and CDR2 SVGEGT. The V gene end was trimmed by 11 bases and the J gene end by 4 bases; junction bases not matched to a gene: 16. The CDR3 DNA sequence: TGTGCCGGCGAGAACCCTGGACAGGTCAGAGAGACCCAGTACTTC. Protein: CAGENPGQVRETQYF.

This clonotype occurred a few times. The V gene is TRBV27, the J gene TRBJ2-1; a weak D match, TRBD2 (6 bases). The germline V and J ends were trimmed by 2 bases and 8 bases, with 19 bases remaining between them. CDR3 length: 16 residues. Germline-derived CDR1 and CDR2 are MNHEY and SMNVEV (reference sequence). The chain's CDR3 is CASSLASLSSVHEQFF. The DNA of the CDR3 is TGTGCCAGCAGTTTAGCCTCATTGTCTAGCGTCCATGAGCAGTTCTTC.

This clonotype occurred many times. The chain is built from TRBV6-2 or TRBV6-3 and TRBJ1-1; no firm D call. V was pared by 0 bases and J by 4 bases, with 12 bases between. This CDR3 is 15 amino acids long. The germline gives CDR1 MNHEY, CDR2 SVGEGT. Written as DNA, the CDR3 is TGTGCCAGCAGTTACTCGAGAGGTTCGGTCACTGAAGCTTTCTTT. This gives the protein CASSYSRGSVTEAFF.

This clonotype was counted only a few times. This chain's CDR3 is CASSLHRGVQGLFF. The DNA for the CDR3 is TGTGCCAGCAGCTTACACAGGGGGGTACAAGGACTGTTTTTT. The chain combines TRBV5-6 with TRBJ1-4; 8 nucleotides match TRBD1. Germline V gene data show CDR1 as SGHDT and CDR2 as YYEEEE. The V gene end was trimmed by 2 bases and the J gene end by 13 bases; junction bases not matched to a gene: 10. The CDR3 has 14 residues.

The chain couples TRBV6-5 to TRBJ2-5; D could derive from TRBD1 or TRBD2 (6 bases each). The CDR3 is 16 amino acids. V was shortened by 0 bases and J by 1 base, with 12 bases between the two germline ends. The germline V gene has CDR1 MNHEY and CDR2 SVGAGI. CDR3 nucleotides: TGTGCCAGCAGTTACTCGGGGGGCAGAAGCCAAGAGACCCAGTACTTC. Protein product: CASSYSGGRSQETQYF.

This chain connects TRBV7-9 to TRBJ2-7, with 9 bases aligning to TRBD1. The CDR3 is 15 amino acids. V gave up 5 bases and J gave up 3 bases; unmatched junction bases: 8. Germline-derived CDR1 and CDR2 are SEHNR and FQNEAQ (reference sequence). CDR3 in DNA: TGTGCCAGCAGCCTCACAGCGGGACAGGGCTACGAGCAGTACTTC. Amino acid sequence: CASSLTAGQGYEQYF.

In its sample, this clonotype was seen a few times. The chain has TRBV7-2 and TRBJ1-2; D unresolved. The CDR3 totals 14 residues. Deletions cut 4 bases from V and 2 bases from J, with 11 bases between. CDR1 and CDR2 (germline): SGHTA, FQGNSA. The CDR3 here is CASSSSGRNYGYTF. CDR3 in DNA: TGTGCCAGCAGCTCTTCGGGCAGGAACTATGGCTACACCTTC.

The chain has TRBV6-1 and TRBJ2-1; 8 bases are shared with TRBD2. Per germline, CDR1 MNHNS and CDR2 SASEGT. The CDR3 extends over 18 amino acids. With 5 bases clipped from V and 8 bases from J, the junction kept 20 bases outside the gene matches. CDR3 sequence: CASSRRTFRTSQTDEQFF. The CDR3 region has the DNA TGTGCCAGCAGTCGGCGCACGTTCCGGACTAGCCAAACAGATGAGCAGTTCTTC.

Ten or more counts support this clonotype. The genes are TRBV5-5 and TRBJ1-1; tentatively, D is TRBD1 (5 bases). This CDR3 has 14 residues. V was clipped by 0 bases and J by 3 bases, with 9 bases between them. CDR1 and CDR2 (germline): SGHKS, YYEKEE (reference sequence). The CDR3 nucleotides are TGTGCCAGCAGCTTGGGAACAGGCTACACTGAAGCTTTCTTT. It specifies CASSLGTGYTEAFF. Full variable domain (outside the CDR3, taken from reference TRBV5-5 and TRBJ1-1): DAGVTQSPTHLIKTRGQQVTLRCSPISGHKSVSWYQQVLGQGPQFIFQYYEKEERGRGNFPDRFSARQFPNYSSELNVNALLLGDSALYLCASSLGTGYTEAFFGQGTRLTVV.

This clonotype was recorded a few times. CDR3: CSARDRRESITDTQYF. The CDR3 region has the DNA TGCAGTGCTAGGGACAGGCGGGAGAGTATCACAGATACGCAGTATTTT. The chain uses TRBV20-1 and TRBJ2-3; D assignment may be TRBD1 or TRBD2 (7 bases each). The CDR3 totals 16 residues. Per germline, CDR1 DFQATT and CDR2 SNEGSKA (reference sequence). Trimming shortened V by 3 bases and J by 2 bases, and 18 bases separated the two germline ends.

This chain uses TRBV20-1 with TRBJ1-2; D is ambiguous. The ends were cut back, 6 bases at V and 0 bases at J, with 20 bases in the middle. The germline gives CDR1 DFQATT, CDR2 SNEGSKA (reference sequence). The CDR3 is 16 amino acids. CDR3 loop: CSAHTDWPGANYGYTF. For the CDR3, the DNA is TGCAGTGCCCACACTGATTGGCCGGGAGCTAACTATGGCTACACCTTC.

This chain connects TRBV5-1 to TRBJ1-2, with TRBD1 matching over 7 bases. J was trimmed by 1 base and V by 4 bases; bases with no gene match: 7. Germline assignment: CDR1 SGHRS and CDR2 YFSETQ. The CDR3 runs to 15 residues. CDR3 sequence: CASSPRQGSNYGYTF. In DNA, the CDR3 is TGCGCCAGCAGCCCGAGACAGGGTAGTAACTATGGCTACACCTTC.

This sequence joins TRBV7-6 and TRBJ2-3, with D perhaps TRBD2 (5 bases). The CDR3 runs to 14 residues. Germline V lookup: CDR1 SGHVS, CDR2 FNYEAQ. V was cut by 8 bases and J by 3 bases, with 15 bases left in between. The CDR3 DNA sequence: TGTGCCAGCGGCATACTAGTAAAGACAGATACGCAGTATTTT. It codes for CASGILVKTDTQYF.

V usage is TRBV7-2 and J usage is TRBJ2-7, with 11 nucleotides matching TRBD2. This CDR3 has 17 residues. With 5 bases clipped from V and 1 base from J, the junction kept 10 bases outside the gene matches. Germline V CDR1 and CDR2: SGHTA, FQGNSA. CDR3 DNA sequence: TGTGCCAGCAGCACACTAGCGGGGGCTTTTGTTTCCTACGAGCAGTACTTC. This encodes CASSTLAGAFVSYEQYF.